The 6 T cell receptor beta chains given below trace back to one sample, sequenced in a study of OX40 agonist ivuxolimab in advanced cancers. Sequenced by immunoSEQ multiplex PCR; TCRdb stores in-frame clones only, minus some. The data contain tens of thousands of clones, more than 80% of them singletons. The input for sequencing was CD4+ or CD8+ T cells sorted from blood, taken in a trial of the OX40 agonist ivuxolimab. The receptors were gathered from an adult with an advanced solid tumor such as melanoma, head and neck, liver or kidney cancer.

This chain links TRBV9 with TRBJ2-7, with D maybe TRBD2 (6 bases). Germline CDR1 and CDR2: SGDLS and YYNGEE. V was pared by 1 base and J by 6 bases, with 11 bases between. CDR3 length: 13 amino acids. The CDR3 is CASSVTGESEQYF. The CDR3 nucleotides are TGTGCCAGCAGCGTAACGGGGGAGAGCGAGCAGTACTTC. The full variable domain, with the rest looked up from reference TRBV9 and TRBJ2-7, is DSGVTQTPKHLITATGQRVTLRCSPRSGDLSVYWYQQSLDQGLQFLIQYYNGEERAKGNILERFSAQQFPDLHSELNLSSLELGDSALYFCASSVTGESEQYFGPGTRLTVT.

The chain uses TRBV10-1 and TRBJ1-5, with TRBD1 as a possible D gene (5 bases). Trimming removed 3 bases from V and 6 bases from J, with 9 bases in between. Germline V gene sequence: CDR1 WNHNN, CDR2 SYGVQD (reference sequence). The length of the CDR3 is 13 residues. The CDR3 loop reads CASSEAGSQPQHF. In DNA form, the CDR3 reads TGCGCCAGCAGTGAAGCAGGGAGTCAGCCCCAGCATTTT.

This clone was seen a single time. The chain is built from TRBV9 and TRBJ1-3, with unresolved D. V lost 2 bases to trimming and J lost 0 bases, with 12 bases between them. The germline V gene has CDR1 SGDLS and CDR2 YYNGEE. The CDR3 runs to 16 residues. The CDR3 nucleotides read TGTGCCAGCAGCGTTGACGCTACGCGCTCTGGAAACACCATATATTTT. Protein: CASSVDATRSGNTIYF.

The chain couples TRBV4-3 to TRBJ1-5; D call uncertain. Germline CDR1 and CDR2: LGHNA and YSLEER. The CDR3 sequence is 16 residues long. The ends were cut back, 0 bases at V and 0 bases at J, with 9 bases in the middle. Written as DNA, the CDR3 is TGCGCCAGCAGCCAAGATGGGCCAGGTAGCAATCAGCCCCAGCATTTT. It specifies CASSQDGPGSNQPQHF.

The rearrangement links TRBV30 to TRBJ2-3; D not certain. V was trimmed by 1 base and J by 1 base, leaving 9 bases between them. This CDR3 region has 14 residues. Germline loops: CDR1 GTSNPN, CDR2 SVGIG (reference sequence). In nucleotides, the CDR3 is TGTGCCTGGAGTGACCCCTTCGGCACAGATACGCAGTATTTT. Its protein product is CAWSDPFGTDTQYF.

The chain carries TRBV9 and TRBJ2-5; D not certain. Trimming removed 1 base at V and 7 bases at J, with 14 bases between. Germline V lookup: CDR1 SGDLS, CDR2 YYNGEE. This CDR3 is built from 14 residues. The CDR3 sequence is CASSVLDLGATQYF. The CDR3 DNA sequence: TGTGCCAGCAGCGTATTAGATCTCGGTGCGACCCAGTACTTC. The full variable domain, completed using reference TRBV9 and TRBJ2-5, is DSGVTQTPKHLITATGQRVTLRCSPRSGDLSVYWYQQSLDQGLQFLIQYYNGEERAKGNILERFSAQQFPDLHSELNLSSLELGDSALYFCASSVLDLGATQYFGPGTRLLVL.